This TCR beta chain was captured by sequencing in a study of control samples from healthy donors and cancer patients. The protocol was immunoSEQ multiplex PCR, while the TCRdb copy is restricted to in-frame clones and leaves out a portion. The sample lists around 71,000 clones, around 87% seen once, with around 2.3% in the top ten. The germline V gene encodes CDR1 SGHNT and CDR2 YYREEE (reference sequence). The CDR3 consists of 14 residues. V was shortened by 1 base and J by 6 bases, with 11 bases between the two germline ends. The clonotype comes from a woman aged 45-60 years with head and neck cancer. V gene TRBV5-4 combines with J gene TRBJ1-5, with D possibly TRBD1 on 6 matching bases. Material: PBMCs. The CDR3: CASSLSGAGQPQHF. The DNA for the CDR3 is TGTGCCAGCAGCTTGTCAGGGGCTGGTCAGCCCCAGCATTTT.